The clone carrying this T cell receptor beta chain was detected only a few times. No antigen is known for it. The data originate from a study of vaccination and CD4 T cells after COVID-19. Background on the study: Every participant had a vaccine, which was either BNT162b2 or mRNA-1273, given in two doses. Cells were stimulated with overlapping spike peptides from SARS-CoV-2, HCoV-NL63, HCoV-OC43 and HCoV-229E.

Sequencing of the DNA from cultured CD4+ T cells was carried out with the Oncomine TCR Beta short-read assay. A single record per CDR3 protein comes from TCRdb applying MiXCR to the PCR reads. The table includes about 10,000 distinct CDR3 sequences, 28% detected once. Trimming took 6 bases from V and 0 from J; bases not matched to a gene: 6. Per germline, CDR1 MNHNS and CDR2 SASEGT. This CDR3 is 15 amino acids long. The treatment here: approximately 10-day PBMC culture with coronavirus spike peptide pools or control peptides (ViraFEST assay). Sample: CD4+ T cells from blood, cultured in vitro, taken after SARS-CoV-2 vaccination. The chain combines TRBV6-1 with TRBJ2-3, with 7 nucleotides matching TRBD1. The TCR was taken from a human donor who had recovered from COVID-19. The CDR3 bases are TGTGCCAGCAGCCTGGGGACAGTGAGCACAGATACGCAGTATTTT. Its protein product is CASSLGTVSTDTQYF.